Listed below are T cell receptor beta chains from one sample, sequenced in a study of blood T cell repertoires in COVID-19. Libraries were prepared by immunoSEQ multiplex PCR; TCRdb keeps only in-frame clonotypes and omits some of them. Here the sample spans roughly 200,000 clones, more than 70% being singletons. Sample: peripheral blood. All receptors come from a woman aged 55 to 70 with acute or convalescent COVID-19. CDR3s leave out the opening cysteine and the closing phenylalanine or tryptophan. The D gene is left open where the match is weak.

cdr3_aa v_call d_call j_call
ASSLELAGSVSSYEQY TRBV11-2 TRBD2 TRBJ2-7
ASSSSQGRNSPLH TRBV28 NA TRBJ1-6
ASSVDRGRLGYT TRBV5-1 TRBD1 TRBJ1-2
ASSDSTGTGNGYT TRBV5-1 TRBD1 TRBJ1-2
ATSDSGTGVGEKLF TRBV24-1 TRBD1 TRBJ1-4
ATSREGQGPSSYNEQF TRBV15 TRBD1 TRBJ2-1
ARSLEWTGPRYEQY TRBV5-3 TRBD1 TRBJ2-7
ASSLPGGAVGDTQY TRBV28 TRBD1 TRBJ2-3
ASSEEDRMNTEAF TRBV6-1 NA TRBJ1-1
ATSRQGDEKLF TRBV24-1 TRBD1 TRBJ1-4
ASSVRQGTETQY TRBV7-2 TRBD1 TRBJ2-5
ASKQGNQPQH TRBV10-2 TRBD1 TRBJ1-5